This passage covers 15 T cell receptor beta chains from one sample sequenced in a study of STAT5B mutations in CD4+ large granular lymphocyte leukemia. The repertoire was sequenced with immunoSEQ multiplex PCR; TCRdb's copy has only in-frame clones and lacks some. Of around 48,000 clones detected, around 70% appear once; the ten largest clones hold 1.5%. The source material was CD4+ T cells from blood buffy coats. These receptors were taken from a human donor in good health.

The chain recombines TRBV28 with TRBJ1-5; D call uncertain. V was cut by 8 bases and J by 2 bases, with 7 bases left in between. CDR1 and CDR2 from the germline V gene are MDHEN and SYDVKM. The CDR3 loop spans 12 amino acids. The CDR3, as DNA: TGTGCCAGCCAAAGGCGCAATCAGCCCCAGCATTTT. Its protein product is CASQRRNQPQHF.

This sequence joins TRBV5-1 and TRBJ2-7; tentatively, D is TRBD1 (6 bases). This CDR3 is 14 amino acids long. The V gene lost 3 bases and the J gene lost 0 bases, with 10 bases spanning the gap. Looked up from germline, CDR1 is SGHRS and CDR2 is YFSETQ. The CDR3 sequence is CASSSTGDSYEQYF. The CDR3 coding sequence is TGCGCCAGCAGCTCGACAGGTGACTCCTACGAGCAGTACTTC. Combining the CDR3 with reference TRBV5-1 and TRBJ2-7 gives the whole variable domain KAGVTQTPRYLIKTRGQQVTLSCSPISGHRSVSWYQQTPGQGLQFLFEYFSETQRNKGNFPGRFSGRQFSNSRSEMNVSTLELGDSALYLCASSSTGDSYEQYFGPGTRLTVT.

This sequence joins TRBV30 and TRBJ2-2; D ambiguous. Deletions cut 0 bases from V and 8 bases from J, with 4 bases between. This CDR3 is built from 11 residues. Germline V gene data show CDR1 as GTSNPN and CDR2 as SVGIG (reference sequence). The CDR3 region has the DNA TGTGCCTGGAGTGTTTCAGGGGAGCTGTTTTTT. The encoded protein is CAWSVSGELFF.

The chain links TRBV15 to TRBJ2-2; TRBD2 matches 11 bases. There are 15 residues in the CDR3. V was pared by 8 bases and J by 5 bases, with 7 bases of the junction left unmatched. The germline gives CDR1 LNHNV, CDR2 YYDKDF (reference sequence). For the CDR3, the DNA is TGTGCCACCCATAGCGGGGGGGCAGGGACCGGGGAGCTGTTTTTT. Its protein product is CATHSGGAGTGELFF.

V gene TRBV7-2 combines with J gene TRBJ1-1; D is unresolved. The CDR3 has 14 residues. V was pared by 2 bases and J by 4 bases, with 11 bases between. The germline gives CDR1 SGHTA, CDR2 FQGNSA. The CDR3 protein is CASSLSRSSTEAFF. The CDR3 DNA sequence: TGTGCCAGCAGCTTATCCAGATCGAGCACTGAAGCTTTCTTT.

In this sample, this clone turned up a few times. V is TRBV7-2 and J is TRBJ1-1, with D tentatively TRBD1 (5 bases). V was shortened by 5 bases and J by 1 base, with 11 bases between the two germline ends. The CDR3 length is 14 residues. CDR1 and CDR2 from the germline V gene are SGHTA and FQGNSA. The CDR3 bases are TGTGCCAGCAGCCCGGGACCCGAGAACACTGAAGCTTTCTTT. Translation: CASSPGPENTEAFF.

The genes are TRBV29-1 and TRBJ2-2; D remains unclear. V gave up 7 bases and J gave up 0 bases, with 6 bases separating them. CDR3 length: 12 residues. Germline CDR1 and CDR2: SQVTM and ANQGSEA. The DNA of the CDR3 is TGCAGCGGCCCGACGAACACCGGGGAGCTGTTTTTT. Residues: CSGPTNTGELFF.

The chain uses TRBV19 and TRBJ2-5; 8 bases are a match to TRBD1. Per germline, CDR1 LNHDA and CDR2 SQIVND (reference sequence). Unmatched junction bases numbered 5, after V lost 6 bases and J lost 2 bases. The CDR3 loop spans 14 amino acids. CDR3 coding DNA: TGTGCCAGTAGCAGACAGGGGCTACAAGAGACCCAGTACTTC. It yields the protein CASSRQGLQETQYF.

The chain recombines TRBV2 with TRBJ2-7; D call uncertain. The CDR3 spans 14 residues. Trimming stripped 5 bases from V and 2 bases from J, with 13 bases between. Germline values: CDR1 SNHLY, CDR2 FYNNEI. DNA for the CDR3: TGTGCCAGCAGTACCCGAACAGCGCCCTACGAGCAGTACGTC. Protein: CASSTRTAPYEQYV.

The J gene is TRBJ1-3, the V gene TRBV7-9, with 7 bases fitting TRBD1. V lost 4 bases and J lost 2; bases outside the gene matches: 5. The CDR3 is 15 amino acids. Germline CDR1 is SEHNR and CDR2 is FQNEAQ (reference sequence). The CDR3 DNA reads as TGTGCCAGCAGCTCCGACAGGGAAGCTGGAAACACCATATATTTT. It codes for CASSSDREAGNTIYF.

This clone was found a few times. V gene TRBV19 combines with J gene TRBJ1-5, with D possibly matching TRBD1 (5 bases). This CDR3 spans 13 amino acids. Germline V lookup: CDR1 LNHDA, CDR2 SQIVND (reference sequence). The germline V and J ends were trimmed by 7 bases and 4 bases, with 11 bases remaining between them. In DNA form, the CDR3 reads TGTGCCAGTACCCTTGGGGGGAATCAGCCCCAGCATTTT. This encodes CASTLGGNQPQHF.

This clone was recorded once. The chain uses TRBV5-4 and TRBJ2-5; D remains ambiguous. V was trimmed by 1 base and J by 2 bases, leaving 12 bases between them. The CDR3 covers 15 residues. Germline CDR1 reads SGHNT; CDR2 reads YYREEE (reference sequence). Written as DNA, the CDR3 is TGTGCCAGCAGCTTGAGTCCCCGTGGACAAGAGACCCAGTACTTC. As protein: CASSLSPRGQETQYF.

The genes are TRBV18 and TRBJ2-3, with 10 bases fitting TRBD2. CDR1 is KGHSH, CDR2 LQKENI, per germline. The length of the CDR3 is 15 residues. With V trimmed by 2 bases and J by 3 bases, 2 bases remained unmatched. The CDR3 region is CASSPTSGVTDTQYF. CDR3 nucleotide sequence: TGTGCCAGCTCACCAACTAGCGGGGTGACAGATACGCAGTATTTT.

CDR3 sequence reads: CASSGTGQVYGYTF. CDR3 coding DNA: TGTGCCAGCAGCGGGACGGGACAGGTATATGGCTACACCTTC. This chain connects TRBV7-9 to TRBJ1-2, with 8 bases identical to TRBD1. Trimming removed 5 bases from V and 5 bases from J; junction bases left unmatched: 7. There are 14 residues in the CDR3. Germline V CDR1 and CDR2: SEHNR, FQNEAQ (reference sequence).

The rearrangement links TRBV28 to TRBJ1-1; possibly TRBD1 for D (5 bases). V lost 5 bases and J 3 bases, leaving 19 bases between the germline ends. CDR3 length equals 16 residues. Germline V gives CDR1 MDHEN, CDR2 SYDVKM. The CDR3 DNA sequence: TGTGCCAGCAGTCCCCCCCTAGGAGGGGTCGACACTGAAGCTTTCTTT. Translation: CASSPPLGGVDTEAFF.